This T cell receptor beta chain was identified during a study of identical twins. Regarding the study as a whole: Among beta out-of-frame sequences, excess sharing between twins appeared weaker.

Via MiXCR, TCRdb re-called the 5' RACE reads, giving one row per CDR3 protein. The data contain 1.5 million to 2 million distinct CDR3 sequences, about 31% of them seen just once; the ten biggest clones take up 0.25% to 0.3%. The CDR3 sequence is 16 residues long. Germline V gene lookup returns CDR1 SGHTA and CDR2 FQGNSA. Worth noting for this clonotype: What it recognizes is unknown. No conserved phenylalanine or tryptophan is present at the end of the CDR3, so a read error is the likely explanation.

The sample comprised cord blood. The chain combines TRBV7-2 with TRBJ2-7, with 9 bases that match TRBD2. With the DNA end fitting TRBJ2-5 better, the J assignment may be wrong. This TCR was recovered from a newborn girl in good health. CDR3 coding DNA: TGTGCCAGCAGCCTCCAGCGGGGGGAAATACAAGAGACCCAGTACTTG. This sequence encodes CASSLQRGEIQETQYL.